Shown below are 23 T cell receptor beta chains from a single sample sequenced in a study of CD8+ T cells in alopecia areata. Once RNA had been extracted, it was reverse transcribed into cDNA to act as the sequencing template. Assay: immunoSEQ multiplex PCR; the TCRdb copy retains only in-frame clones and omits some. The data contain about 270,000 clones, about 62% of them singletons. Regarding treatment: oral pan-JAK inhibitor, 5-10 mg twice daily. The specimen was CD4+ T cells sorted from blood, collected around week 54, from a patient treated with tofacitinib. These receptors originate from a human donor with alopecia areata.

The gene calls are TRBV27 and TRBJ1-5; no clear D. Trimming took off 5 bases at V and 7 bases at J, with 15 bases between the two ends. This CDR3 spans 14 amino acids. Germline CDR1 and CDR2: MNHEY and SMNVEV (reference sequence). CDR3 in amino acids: CASSPTLTRQPQHF. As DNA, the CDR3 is TGTGCCAGCAGTCCCACGCTTACACGACAGCCCCAGCATTTT.

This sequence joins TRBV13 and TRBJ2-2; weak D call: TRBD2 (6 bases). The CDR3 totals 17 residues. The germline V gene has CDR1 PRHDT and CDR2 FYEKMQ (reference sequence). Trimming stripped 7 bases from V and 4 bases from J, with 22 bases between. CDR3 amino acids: CASTPRVSGRATGELFF. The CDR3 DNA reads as TGTGCCAGCACCCCTCGGGTCAGCGGGCGAGCCACCGGGGAGCTGTTTTTT. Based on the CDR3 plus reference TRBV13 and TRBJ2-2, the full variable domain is AAGVIQSPRHLIKEKRETATLKCYPIPRHDTVYWYQQGPGQDPQFLISFYEKMQSDKGSIPDRFSAQQFSDYHSELNMSSLELGDSALYFCASTPRVSGRATGELFFGEGSRLTVL.

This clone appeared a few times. The CDR3 DNA reads TGTGCCTGGAGGCGTGAACAGGGTTTCTATGGCTACACCTTC. Translated, it gives CAWRREQGFYGYTF. The genes are TRBV30 and TRBJ1-2; TRBD1 is a possible D gene (6 bases). From germline, CDR1 is GTSNPN and CDR2 SVGIG (reference sequence). The CDR3 contains 14 residues. V lost 3 bases, J lost 4 bases, and 15 bases lay in between.

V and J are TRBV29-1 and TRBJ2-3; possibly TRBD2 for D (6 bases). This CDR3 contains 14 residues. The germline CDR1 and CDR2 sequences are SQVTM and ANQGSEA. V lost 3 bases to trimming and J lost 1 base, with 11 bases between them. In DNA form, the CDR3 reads TGCAGCGTTGAGTCCCCGGGAGGCACAGATACGCAGTATTTT. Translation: CSVESPGGTDTQYF.

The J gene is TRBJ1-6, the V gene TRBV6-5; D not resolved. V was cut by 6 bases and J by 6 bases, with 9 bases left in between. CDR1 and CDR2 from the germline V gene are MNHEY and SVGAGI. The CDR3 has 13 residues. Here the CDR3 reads CASSQKFNSPLHF. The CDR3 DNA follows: TGTGCCAGCAGCCAGAAATTTAATTCACCCCTCCACTTT.

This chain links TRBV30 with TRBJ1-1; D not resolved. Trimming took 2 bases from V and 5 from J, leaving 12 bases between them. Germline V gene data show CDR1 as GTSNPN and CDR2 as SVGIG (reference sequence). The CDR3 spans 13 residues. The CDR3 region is CAWSRRGATEAFF. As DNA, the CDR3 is TGTGCCTGGAGTCGTCGTGGTGCGACTGAAGCTTTCTTT.

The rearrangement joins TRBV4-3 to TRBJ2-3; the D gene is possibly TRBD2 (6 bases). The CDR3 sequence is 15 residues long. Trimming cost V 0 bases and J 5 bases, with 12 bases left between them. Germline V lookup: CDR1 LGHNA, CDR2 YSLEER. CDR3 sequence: CASSQDLGSGDTQYF. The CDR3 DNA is TGCGCCAGCAGCCAAGATTTAGGTAGCGGAGATACGCAGTATTTT.

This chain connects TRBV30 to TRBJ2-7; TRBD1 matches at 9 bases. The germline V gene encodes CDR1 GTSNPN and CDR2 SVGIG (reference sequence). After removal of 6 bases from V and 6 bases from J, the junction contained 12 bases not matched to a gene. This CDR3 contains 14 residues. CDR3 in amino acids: CACSGQGPGREQYF. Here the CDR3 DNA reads TGTGCCTGTTCTGGACAGGGGCCGGGGCGCGAGCAGTACTTC.

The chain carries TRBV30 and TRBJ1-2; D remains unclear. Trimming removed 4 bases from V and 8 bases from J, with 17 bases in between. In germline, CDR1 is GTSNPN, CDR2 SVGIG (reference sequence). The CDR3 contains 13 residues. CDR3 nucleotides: TGTGCCTGGATCCCGTACATTGGTGGCGGCTACACCTTC. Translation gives CAWIPYIGGGYTF.

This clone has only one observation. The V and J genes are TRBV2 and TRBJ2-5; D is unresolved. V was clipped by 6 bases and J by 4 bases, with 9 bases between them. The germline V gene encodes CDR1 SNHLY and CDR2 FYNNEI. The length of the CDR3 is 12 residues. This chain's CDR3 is CASSSVGETQYF. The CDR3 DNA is TGTGCCAGCAGCTCGGTTGGAGAGACCCAGTACTTC.

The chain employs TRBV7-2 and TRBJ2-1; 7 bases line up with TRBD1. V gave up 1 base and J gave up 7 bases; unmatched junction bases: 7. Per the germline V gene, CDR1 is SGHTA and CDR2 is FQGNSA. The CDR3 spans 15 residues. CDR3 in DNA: TGTGCCAGCAGCTTAGTGACAGGGCAATGGAATGAGCAGTTCTTC. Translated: CASSLVTGQWNEQFF.

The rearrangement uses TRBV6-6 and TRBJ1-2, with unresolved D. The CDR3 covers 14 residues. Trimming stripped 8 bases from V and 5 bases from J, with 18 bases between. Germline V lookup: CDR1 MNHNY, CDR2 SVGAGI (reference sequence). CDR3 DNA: TGTGCCAGCCAGACCCCCCGGGTAGGGTATGGCTACACCTTC. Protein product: CASQTPRVGYGYTF.

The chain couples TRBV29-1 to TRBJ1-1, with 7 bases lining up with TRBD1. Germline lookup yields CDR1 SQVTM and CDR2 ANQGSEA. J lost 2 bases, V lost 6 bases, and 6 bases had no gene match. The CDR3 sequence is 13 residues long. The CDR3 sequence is CSVVGQINTEAFF. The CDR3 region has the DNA TGCAGCGTCGTGGGACAGATTAACACTGAAGCTTTCTTT.

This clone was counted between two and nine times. The CDR3 loop reads CASSLVRREGYTF. CDR3 coding DNA: TGTGCCAGCAGCTTGGTGAGAAGGGAGGGCTACACCTTC. The chain employs TRBV5-5 and TRBJ1-2; D call uncertain. The CDR3 is made up of 13 amino acids. Germline CDR1 reads SGHKS; CDR2 reads YYEKEE (reference sequence). The germline V and J ends were trimmed by 0 bases and 8 bases, with 11 bases remaining between them.

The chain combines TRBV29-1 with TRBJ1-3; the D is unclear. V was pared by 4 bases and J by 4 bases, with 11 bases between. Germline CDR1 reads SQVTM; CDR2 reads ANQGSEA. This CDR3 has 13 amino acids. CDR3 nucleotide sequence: TGCAGCGTTGCGTCGGAGAGGGGAAACACCATATATTTT. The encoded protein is CSVASERGNTIYF.

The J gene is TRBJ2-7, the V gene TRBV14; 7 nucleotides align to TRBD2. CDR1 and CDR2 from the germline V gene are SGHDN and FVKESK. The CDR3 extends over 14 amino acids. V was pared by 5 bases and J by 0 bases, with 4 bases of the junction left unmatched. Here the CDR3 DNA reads TGTGCCAGCAGCTACGGGGGGACCTCCTACGAGCAGTACTTC. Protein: CASSYGGTSYEQYF. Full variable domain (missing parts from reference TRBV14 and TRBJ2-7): EAGVTQFPSHSVIEKGQTVTLRCDPISGHDNLYWYRRVMGKEIKFLLHFVKESKQDESGMPNNRFLAERTGGTYSTLKVQPAELEDSGVYFCASSYGGTSYEQYFGPGTRLTVT.

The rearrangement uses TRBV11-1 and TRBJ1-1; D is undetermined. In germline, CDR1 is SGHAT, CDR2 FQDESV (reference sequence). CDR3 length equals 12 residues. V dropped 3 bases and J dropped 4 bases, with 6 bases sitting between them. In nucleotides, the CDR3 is TGTGCCAGCAGCTTGAGCATCACTGAAGCTTTCTTT. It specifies CASSLSITEAFF.

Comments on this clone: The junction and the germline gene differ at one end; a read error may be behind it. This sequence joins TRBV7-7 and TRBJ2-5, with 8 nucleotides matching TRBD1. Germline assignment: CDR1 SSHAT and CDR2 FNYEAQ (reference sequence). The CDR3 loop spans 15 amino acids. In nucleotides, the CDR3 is TGTGCTAGCAGCCCTAGGCAGGGGGCCCAAGAGACCCAGTACTTC. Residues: CASSPRQGAQETQYF.

The CDR3 DNA is TGTGCCAGCAACCCCAGGCAGGCCTTGAACACTGAAGCTTTCTTT. Translating it yields CASNPRQALNTEAFF. The rearrangement joins TRBV6-5 to TRBJ1-1; D is unclear. Per the germline V gene, CDR1 is MNHEY and CDR2 is SVGAGI. The CDR3 extends over 15 amino acids. Between the trimmed V and J ends, which lost 7 bases and 0 bases, there was a span of 15 bases.

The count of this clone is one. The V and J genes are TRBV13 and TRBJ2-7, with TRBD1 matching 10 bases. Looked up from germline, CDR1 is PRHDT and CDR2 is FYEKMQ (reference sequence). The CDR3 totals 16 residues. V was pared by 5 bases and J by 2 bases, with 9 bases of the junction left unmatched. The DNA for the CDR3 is TGTGCCAGCAGCATAGTCCCGGGACAGGGGACCTACGAGCAGTACTTC. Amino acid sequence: CASSIVPGQGTYEQYF.

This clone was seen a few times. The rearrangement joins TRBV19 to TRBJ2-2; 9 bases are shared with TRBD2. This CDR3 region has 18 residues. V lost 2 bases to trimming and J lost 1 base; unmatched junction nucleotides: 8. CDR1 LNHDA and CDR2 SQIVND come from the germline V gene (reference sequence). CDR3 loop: CASSIRGSGGQNTGELFF. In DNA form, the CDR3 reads TGTGCCAGTAGTATAAGAGGTAGCGGGGGCCAGAACACCGGGGAGCTGTTTTTT.

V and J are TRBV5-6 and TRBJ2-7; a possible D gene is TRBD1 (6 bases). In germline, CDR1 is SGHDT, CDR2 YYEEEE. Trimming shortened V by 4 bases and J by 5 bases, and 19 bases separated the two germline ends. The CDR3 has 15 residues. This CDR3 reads CASSRRQVGYDEQYF. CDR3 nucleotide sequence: TGTGCCAGCAGCCGCAGACAGGTTGGGTACGACGAGCAGTACTTC.

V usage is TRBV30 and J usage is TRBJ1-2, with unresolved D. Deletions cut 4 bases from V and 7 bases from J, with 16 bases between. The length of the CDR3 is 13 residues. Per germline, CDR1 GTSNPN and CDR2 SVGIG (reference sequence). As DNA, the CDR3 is TGTGCCTGGACCCCCGCGGGAATTGGTGGCTACACCTTC. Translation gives CAWTPAGIGGYTF. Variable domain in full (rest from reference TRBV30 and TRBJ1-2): SQTIHQWPATLVQPVGSPLSLECTVEGTSNPNLYWYRQAAGRGLQLLFYSVGIGQISSEVPQNLSASRPQDRQFILSSKKLLLSDSGFYLCAWTPAGIGGYTFGSGTRLTVV.